This TCR beta chain came from a study of blood T cell repertoires in COVID-19. Study at large: Acute-phase and convalescent COVID-19 samples originated in the United States, Italy and Spain. PBMCs, B-cell-depleted T cells, or T cells were the source of the cDNA or gDNA that made up the material.

In the original workflow: Nucleated cell counts were estimated from reference gene primer amplification. The assay was immunoSEQ multiplex PCR, and TCRdb's table has in-frame clones only and misses some. V and J calls and clone size are given by that table; D and trimming were obtained from the DNA. The sample yields about 250,000 clones, around 82% seen once. J lost 7 bases, V lost 6 bases, and 7 bases had no gene match. The CDR3 spans 15 residues. CDR1 is SGHDN and CDR2 is FVKESK in the germline V gene. V gene TRBV14 combines with J gene TRBJ1-6, with 9 nucleotides matching TRBD1. This TCR derives from a man over 45 with active or convalescent COVID-19. Sequencing was carried out using peripheral blood. The chain's CDR3 is CASRQGQGNNSPLHF. CDR3 nucleotides: TGTGCCAGCAGACAGGGACAGGGAAACAATTCACCCCTCCACTTT.